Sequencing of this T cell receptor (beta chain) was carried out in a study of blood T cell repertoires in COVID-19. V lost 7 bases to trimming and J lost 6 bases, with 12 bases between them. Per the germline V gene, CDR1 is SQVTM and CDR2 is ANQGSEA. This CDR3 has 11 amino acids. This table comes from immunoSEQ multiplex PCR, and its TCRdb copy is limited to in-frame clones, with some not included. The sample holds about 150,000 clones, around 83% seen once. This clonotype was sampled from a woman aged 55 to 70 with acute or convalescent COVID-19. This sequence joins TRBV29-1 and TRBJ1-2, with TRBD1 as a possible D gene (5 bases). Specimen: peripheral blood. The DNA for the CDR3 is TGCAGCGGGGGGAGGATCGATGGCTACACCTTC. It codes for CSGGRIDGYTF.